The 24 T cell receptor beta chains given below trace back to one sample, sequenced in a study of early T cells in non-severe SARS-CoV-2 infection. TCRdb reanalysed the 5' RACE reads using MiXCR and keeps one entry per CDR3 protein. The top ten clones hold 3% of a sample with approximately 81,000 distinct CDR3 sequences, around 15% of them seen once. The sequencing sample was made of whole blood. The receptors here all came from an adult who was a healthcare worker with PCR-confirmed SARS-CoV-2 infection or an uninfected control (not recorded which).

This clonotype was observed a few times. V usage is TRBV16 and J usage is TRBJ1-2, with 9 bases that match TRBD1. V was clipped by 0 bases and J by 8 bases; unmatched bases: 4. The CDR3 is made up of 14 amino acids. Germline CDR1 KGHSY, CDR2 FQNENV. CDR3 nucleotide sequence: TGTGCCAGCAGCCAATCACAGACAGGGGGAGGCTACACCTTC. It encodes CASSQSQTGGGYTF. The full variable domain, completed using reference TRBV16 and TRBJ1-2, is GEEVAQTPKHLVRGEGQKAKLYCAPIKGHSYVFWYQQVLKNEFKFLISFQNENVFDETGMPKERFSAKCLPNSPCSLEIQATKLEDSAVYFCASSQSQTGGGYTFGSGTRLTVV.

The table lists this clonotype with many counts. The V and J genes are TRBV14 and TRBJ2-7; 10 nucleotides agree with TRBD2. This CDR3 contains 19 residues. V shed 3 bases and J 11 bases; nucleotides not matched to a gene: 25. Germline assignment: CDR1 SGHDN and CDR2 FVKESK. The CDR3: CASSHDRASGSMTVGTKYF. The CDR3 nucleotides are TGTGCCAGCAGCCATGATCGCGCTAGCGGGAGTATGACCGTTGGAACGAAGTACTTC.

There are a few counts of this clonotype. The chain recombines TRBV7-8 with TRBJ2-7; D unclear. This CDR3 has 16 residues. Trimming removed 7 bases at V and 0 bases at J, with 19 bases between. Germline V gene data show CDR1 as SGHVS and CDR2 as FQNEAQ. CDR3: CASTPGFPVSSYEQYF. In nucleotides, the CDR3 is TGTGCCAGCACTCCGGGCTTCCCAGTCAGCTCCTACGAGCAGTACTTC.

For the CDR3, the DNA is TGTGCCAGCAGTAAGGTATCGGTCGATCAGCCCCAGCATTTT. As protein: CASSKVSVDQPQHF. The genes are TRBV2 and TRBJ1-5; D unclear. The CDR3 spans 14 residues. Germline loops: CDR1 SNHLY, CDR2 FYNNEI. The V and J ends lost 5 bases and 5 bases respectively, with 13 bases between them.

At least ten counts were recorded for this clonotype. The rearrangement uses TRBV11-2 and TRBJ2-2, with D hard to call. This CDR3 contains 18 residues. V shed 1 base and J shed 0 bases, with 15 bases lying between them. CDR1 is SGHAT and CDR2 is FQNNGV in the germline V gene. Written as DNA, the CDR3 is TGTGCCAGCAGCTTAGTAACCCGGCTCAGGACGAACACCGGGGAGCTGTTTTTT. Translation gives CASSLVTRLRTNTGELFF.

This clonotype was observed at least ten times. The CDR3 protein is CASSQAGSAGELFF. The CDR3, as DNA: TGCGCCAGCAGCCAAGCAGGCAGTGCCGGGGAGCTGTTTTTT. The chain employs TRBV4-1 and TRBJ2-2; no firm D call. V lost 1 base and J lost 6, with 9 bases in between. CDR1 and CDR2 (germline): MGHRA, YSYEKL. The CDR3 sequence is 14 residues long.

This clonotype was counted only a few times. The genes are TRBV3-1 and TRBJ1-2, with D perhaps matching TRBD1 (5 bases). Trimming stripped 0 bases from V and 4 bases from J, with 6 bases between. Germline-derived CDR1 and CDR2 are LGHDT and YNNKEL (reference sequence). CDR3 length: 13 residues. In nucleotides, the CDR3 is TGTGCCAGCAGCCAAGACAGGGTCTATGGCTACACCTTC. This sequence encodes CASSQDRVYGYTF.

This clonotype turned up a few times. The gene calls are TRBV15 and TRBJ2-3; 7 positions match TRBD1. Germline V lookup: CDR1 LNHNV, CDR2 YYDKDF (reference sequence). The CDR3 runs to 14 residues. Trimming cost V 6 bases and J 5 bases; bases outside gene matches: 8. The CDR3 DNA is TGTGCCACCAGGGACAACAGGGGCGGAGATACGCAGTATTTT. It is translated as CATRDNRGGDTQYF.

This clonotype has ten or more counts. CDR3 in DNA: TGTGCCAGCAGCGTAGGGGGACTAGCTTTCGAGACCCAGTACTTC. This sequence encodes CASSVGGLAFETQYF. The chain is built from TRBV9 and TRBJ2-5; 9 bases map to TRBD2. CDR3 length: 15 residues. Germline V gives CDR1 SGDLS, CDR2 YYNGEE. Losses at the gene ends were 0 bases for V and 5 bases for J; bases not matched to a gene: 5. The full variable domain, rest sourced from reference TRBV9 and TRBJ2-5, is DSGVTQTPKHLITATGQRVTLRCSPRSGDLSVYWYQQSLDQGLQFLIQYYNGEERAKGNILERFSAQQFPDLHSELNLSSLELGDSALYFCASSVGGLAFETQYFGPGTRLLVL.

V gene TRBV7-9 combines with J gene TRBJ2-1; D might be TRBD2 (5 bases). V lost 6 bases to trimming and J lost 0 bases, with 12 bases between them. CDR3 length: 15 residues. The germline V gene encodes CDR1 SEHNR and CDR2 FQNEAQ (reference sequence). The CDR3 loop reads CASSKPGSSYNEQFF. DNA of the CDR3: TGTGCCAGCAGTAAGCCGGGGAGCTCCTACAATGAGCAGTTCTTC.

Written as DNA, the CDR3 is TGCAGCGTTGAAAAATCGGGGGGGCCCTACGAGCAGTACTTC. It encodes CSVEKSGGPYEQYF. The rearrangement links TRBV29-1 to TRBJ2-7, with 8 bases lining up with TRBD2. CDR1 and CDR2 (germline): SQVTM, ANQGSEA. The CDR3 has 14 residues. The V gene end was trimmed by 2 bases and the J gene end by 2 bases; junction bases not matched to a gene: 5.

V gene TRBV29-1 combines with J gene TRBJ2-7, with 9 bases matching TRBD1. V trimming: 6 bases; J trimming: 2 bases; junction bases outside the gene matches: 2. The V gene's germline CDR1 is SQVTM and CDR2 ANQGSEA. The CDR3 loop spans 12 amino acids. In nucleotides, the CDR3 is TGCAGCGTCGGGACAGGGACCTACGAGCAGTACTTC. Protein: CSVGTGTYEQYF.

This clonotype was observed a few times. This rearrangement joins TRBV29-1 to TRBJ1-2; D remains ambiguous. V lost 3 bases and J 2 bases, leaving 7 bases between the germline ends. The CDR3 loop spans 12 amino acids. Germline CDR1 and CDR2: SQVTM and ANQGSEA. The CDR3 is CSVDGRNYGYTF. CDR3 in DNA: TGCAGCGTTGATGGTCGCAACTATGGCTACACCTTC.

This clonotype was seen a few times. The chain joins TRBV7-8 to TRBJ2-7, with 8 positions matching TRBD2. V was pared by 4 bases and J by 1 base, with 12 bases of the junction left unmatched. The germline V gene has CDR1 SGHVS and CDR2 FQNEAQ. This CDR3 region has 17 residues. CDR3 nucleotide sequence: TGTGCCAGCAGCTCCCCCAAGCGGGGGACTCCATCCTACGAGCAGTACTTC. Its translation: CASSSPKRGTPSYEQYF.

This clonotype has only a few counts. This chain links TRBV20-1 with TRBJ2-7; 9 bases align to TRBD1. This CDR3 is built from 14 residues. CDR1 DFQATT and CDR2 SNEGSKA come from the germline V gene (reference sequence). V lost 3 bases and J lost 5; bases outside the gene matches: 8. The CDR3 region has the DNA TGCAGTGCTAGTTCCGCGGGACAGGGTAACGAGCAGTACTTC. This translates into CSASSAGQGNEQYF.

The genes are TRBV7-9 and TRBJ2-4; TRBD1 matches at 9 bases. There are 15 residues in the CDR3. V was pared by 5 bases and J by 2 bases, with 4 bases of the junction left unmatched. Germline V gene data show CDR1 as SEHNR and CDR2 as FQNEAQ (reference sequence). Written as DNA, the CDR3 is TGTGCCAGCAGCCGAGGGACAGGGTCCAAAAACATTCAGTACTTC. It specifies CASSRGTGSKNIQYF.

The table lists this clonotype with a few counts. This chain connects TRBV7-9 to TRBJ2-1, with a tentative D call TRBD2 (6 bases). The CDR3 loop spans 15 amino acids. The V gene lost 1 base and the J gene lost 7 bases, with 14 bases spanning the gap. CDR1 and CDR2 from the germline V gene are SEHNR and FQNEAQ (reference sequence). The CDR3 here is CASSLVSGSWNEQFF. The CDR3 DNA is TGTGCCAGCAGCTTAGTGTCCGGGAGTTGGAATGAGCAGTTCTTC. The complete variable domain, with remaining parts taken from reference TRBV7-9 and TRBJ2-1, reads DTGVSQNPRHKITKRGQNVTFRCDPISEHNRLYWYRQTLGQGPEFLTYFQNEAQLEKSRLLSDRFSAERPKGSFSTLEIQRTEQGDSAMYLCASSLVSGSWNEQFFGPGTRLTVL.

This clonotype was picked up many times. The CDR3 DNA reads TGTGCCAGTAGTATAGTCTCCCTAGCGGGTTGGCAGTTCTTC. This sequence encodes CASSIVSLAGWQFF. The chain couples TRBV19 to TRBJ2-1, with TRBD2 identical over 8 bases. The germline V gene has CDR1 LNHDA and CDR2 SQIVND (reference sequence). The CDR3 contains 14 residues. J lost 12 bases, V lost 1 base, and 8 bases had no gene match.

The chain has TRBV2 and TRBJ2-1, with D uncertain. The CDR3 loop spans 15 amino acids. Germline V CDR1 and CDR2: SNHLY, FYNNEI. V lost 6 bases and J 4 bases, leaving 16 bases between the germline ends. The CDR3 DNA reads TGTGCCAGCAGACACATTAAGGGCCCATACAATGAGCAGTTCTTC. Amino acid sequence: CASRHIKGPYNEQFF.

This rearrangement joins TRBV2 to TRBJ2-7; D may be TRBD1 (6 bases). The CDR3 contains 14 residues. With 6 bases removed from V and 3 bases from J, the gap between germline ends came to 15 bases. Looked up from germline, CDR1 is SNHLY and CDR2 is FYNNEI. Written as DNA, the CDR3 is TGTGCCAGCAGGAACCAGGGCAGGGGCTACGAGCAGTACTTC. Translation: CASRNQGRGYEQYF. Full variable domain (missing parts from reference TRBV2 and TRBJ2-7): EPEVTQTPSHQVTQMGQEVILRCVPISNHLYFYWYRQILGQKVEFLVSFYNNEISEKSEIFDDQFSVERPDGSNFTLKIRSTKLEDSAMYFCASRNQGRGYEQYFGPGTRLTVT.

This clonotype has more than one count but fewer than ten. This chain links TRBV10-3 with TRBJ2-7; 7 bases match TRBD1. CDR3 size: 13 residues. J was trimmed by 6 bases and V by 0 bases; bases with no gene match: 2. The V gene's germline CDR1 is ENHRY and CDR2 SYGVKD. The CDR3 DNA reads TGTGCCATCAGTGAGTCGGGACAGCGCGAGCAGTACTTC. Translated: CAISESGQREQYF.

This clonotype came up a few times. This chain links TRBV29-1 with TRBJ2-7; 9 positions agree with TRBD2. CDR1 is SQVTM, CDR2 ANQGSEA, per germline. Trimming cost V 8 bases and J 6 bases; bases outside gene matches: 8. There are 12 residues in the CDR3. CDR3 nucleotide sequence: TGCAGCTGCGGGGGGGACGGCTCCGAGCAGTACTTC. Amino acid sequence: CSCGGDGSEQYF.

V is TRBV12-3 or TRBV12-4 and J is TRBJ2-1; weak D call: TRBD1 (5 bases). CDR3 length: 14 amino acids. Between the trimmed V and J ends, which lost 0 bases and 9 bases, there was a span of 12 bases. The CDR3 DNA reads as TGTGCCAGCAGTTTAGCGGGGCCGAACGGTGAGCAGTTCTTC. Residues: CASSLAGPNGEQFF.

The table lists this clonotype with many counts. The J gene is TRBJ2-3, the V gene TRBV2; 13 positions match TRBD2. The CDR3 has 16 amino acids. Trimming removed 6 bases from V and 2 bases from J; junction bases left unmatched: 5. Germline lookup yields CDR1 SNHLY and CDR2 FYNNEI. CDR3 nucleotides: TGTGCCAGCAGGCCGACTAGCGGGGGGCCCACAGATACGCAGTATTTT. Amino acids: CASRPTSGGPTDTQYF.